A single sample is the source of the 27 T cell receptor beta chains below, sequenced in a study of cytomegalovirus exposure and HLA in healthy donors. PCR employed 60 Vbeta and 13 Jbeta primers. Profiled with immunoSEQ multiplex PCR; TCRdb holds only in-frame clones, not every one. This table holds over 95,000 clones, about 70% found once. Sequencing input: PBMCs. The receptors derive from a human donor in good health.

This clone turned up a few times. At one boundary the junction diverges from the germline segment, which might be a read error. The CDR3: CASSQNKNTEAFF. The CDR3 DNA is TGTGCTAGCAGCCAGAACAAGAACACTGAAGCTTTCTTT. V usage is TRBV7-7 and J usage is TRBJ1-1, with D hard to call. The CDR3 contains 13 residues. In germline, CDR1 is SSHAT, CDR2 FNYEAQ (reference sequence).

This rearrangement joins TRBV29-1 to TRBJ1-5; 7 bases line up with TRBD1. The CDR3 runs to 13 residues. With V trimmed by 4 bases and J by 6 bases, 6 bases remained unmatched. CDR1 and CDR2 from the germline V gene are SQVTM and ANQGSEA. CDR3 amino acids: CSVGGQGGQPQHF. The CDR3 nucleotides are TGCAGCGTTGGGGGGCAGGGGGGTCAGCCCCAGCATTTT.

CDR3 sequence (DNA): TGTGCCAGCAGCCAAGATCAATCGCTGGACAGGGACTACGAGCAGTACTTC. Its translation is CASSQDQSLDRDYEQYF. This rearrangement joins TRBV4-2 to TRBJ2-7, with 8 bases fitting TRBD1. Germline CDR1 and CDR2: LGHNA and YNFKEQ. This CDR3 has 17 amino acids. The J segment lost 3 bases and the V segment lost 0 bases, leaving 10 bases of the junction unmatched.

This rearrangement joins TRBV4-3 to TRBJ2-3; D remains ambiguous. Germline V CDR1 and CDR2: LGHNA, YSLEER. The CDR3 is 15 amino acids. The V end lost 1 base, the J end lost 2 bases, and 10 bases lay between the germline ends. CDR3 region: CASSQVPSYTDTQYF. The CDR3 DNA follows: TGCGCCAGCAGCCAAGTCCCCTCCTACACAGATACGCAGTATTTT.

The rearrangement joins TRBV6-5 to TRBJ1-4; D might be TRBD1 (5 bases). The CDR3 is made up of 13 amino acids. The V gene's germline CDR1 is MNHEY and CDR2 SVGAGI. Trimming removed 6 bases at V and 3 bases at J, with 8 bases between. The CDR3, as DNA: TGTGCCAGCAGCCGGACACCTAATGAAAAACTGTTTTTT. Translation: CASSRTPNEKLFF.

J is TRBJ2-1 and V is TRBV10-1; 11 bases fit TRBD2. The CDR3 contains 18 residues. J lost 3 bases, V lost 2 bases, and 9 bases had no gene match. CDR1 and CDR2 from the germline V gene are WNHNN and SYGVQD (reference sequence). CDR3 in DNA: TGCGCCAGCAGTGAGAGGAACCCGGGACTAGCGGACTACAATGAGCAGTTCTTC. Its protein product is CASSERNPGLADYNEQFF.

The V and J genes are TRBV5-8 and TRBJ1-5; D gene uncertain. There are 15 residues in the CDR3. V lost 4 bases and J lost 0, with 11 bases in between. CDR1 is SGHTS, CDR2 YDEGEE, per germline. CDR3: CASSVAGYSNQPQHF. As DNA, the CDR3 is TGTGCCAGCAGCGTCGCAGGTTATAGCAATCAGCCCCAGCATTTT.

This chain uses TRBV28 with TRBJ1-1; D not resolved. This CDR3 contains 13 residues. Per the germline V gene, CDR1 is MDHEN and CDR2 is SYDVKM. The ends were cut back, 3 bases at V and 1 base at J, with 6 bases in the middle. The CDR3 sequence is CASSFTRNTEAFF. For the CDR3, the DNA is TGTGCCAGCAGTTTCACACGGAACACTGAAGCTTTCTTT.

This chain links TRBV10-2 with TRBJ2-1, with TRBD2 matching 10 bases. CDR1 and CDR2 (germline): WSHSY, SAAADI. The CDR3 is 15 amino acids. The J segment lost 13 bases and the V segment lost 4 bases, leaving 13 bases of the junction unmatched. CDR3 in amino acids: CASSGPSGSLNGQFF. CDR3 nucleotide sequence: TGCGCCAGCAGTGGTCCTAGCGGGAGTCTTAACGGACAGTTCTTC.

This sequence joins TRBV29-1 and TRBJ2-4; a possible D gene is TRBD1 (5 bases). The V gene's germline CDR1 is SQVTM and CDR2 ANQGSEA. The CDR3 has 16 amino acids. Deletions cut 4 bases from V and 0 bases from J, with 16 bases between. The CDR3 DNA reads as TGCAGCGTTGGAATGCGACAGTCACTAGCCAAAAACATTCAGTACTTC. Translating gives CSVGMRQSLAKNIQYF.

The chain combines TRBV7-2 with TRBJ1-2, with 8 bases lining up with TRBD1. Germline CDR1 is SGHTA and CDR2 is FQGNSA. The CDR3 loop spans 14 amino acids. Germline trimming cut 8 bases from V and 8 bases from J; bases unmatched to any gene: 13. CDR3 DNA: TGTGCCAGCTCTCTGCAGGGGGCCTCGAGGGGCTACACCTTC. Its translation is CASSLQGASRGYTF.

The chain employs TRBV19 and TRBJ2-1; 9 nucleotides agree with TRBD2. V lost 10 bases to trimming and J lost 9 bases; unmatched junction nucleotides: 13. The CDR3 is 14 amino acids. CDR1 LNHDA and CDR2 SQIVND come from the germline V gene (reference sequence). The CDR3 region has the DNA TGTGCCACCCGAAGCTCTAGCGGGATAGGTGAGCAGTTCTTC. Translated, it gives CATRSSSGIGEQFF.

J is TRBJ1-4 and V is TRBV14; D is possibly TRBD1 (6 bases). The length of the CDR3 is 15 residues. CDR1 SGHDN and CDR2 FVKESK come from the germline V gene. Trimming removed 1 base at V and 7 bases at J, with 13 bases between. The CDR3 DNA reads TGTGCCAGCAGCCAAGCACAGGGCCCGGGTGAAAAACTGTTTTTT. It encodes CASSQAQGPGEKLFF.

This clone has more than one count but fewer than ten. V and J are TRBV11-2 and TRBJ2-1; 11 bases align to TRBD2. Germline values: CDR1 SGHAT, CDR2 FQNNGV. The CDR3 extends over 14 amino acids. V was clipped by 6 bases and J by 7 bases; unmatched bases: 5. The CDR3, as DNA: TGTGCCAGCAGAGTAGCGGGAGGGCGGAATGAGCAGTTCTTC. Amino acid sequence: CASRVAGGRNEQFF.

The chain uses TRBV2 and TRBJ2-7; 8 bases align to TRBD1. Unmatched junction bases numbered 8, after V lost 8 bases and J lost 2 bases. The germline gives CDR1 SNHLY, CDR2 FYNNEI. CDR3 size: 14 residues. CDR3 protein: CASGFGQGTYEQYF. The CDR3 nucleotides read TGTGCCAGCGGGTTCGGACAGGGTACCTACGAGCAGTACTTC.

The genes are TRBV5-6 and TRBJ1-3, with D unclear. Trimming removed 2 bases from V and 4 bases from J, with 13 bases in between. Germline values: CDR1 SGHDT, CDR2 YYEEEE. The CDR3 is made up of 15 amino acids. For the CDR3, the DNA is TGTGCCAGCAGCTTCCGCGGGGTTAAGGGAAACACCATATATTTT. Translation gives CASSFRGVKGNTIYF. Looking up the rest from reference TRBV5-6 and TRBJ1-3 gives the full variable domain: DAGVTQSPTHLIKTRGQQVTLRCSPKSGHDTVSWYQQALGQGPQFIFQYYEEEERQRGNFPDRFSGHQFPNYSSELNVNALLLGDSALYLCASSFRGVKGNTIYFGEGSWLTVV.

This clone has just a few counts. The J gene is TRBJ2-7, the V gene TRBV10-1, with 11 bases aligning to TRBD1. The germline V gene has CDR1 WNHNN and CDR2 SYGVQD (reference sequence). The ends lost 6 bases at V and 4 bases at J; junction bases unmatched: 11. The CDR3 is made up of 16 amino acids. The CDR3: CASSETRTGGSYEQYF. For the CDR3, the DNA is TGCGCCAGCAGCGAGACCCGGACAGGGGGCTCGTACGAGCAGTACTTC.

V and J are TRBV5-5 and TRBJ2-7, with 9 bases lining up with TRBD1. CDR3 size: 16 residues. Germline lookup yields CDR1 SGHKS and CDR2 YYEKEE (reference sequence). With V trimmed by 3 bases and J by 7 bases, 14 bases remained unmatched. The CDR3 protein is CASSSNPGQGSGEQYF. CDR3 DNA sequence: TGTGCCAGCAGCTCGAACCCGGGACAGGGTTCGGGGGAGCAGTACTTC.

The DNA for the CDR3 is TGTGCCAGCAGCGTCGGGGTAAATGAGCAGTTCTTC. Amino acid sequence: CASSVGVNEQFF. The chain is built from TRBV9 and TRBJ2-1, with D possibly being TRBD2 (5 bases). Germline-derived CDR1 and CDR2 are SGDLS and YYNGEE. The V end was cut by 2 bases, the J end by 7 bases, with 7 bases between. There are 12 residues in the CDR3.

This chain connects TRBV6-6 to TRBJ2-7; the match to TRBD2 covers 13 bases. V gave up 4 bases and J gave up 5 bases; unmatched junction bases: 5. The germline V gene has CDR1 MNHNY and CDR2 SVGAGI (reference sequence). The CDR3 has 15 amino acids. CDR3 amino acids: CASSLAGTSGDEQYF. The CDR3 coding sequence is TGTGCCAGCAGTTTGGCCGGGACTAGCGGGGACGAGCAGTACTTC.

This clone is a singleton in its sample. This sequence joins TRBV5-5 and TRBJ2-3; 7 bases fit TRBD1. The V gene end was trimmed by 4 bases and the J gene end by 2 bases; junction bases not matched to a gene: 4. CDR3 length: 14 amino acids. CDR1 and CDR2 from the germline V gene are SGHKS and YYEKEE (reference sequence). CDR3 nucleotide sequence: TGTGCCAGCAGCACGGGACAGAACACAGATACGCAGTATTTT. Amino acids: CASSTGQNTDTQYF.

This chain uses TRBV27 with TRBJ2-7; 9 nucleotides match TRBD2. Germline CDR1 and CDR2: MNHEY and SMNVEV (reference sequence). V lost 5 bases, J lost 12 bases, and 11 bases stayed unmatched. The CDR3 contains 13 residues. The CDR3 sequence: CASSPGLATPRYF. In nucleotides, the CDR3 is TGTGCCAGCAGTCCCGGACTAGCGACCCCCCGGTACTTC.

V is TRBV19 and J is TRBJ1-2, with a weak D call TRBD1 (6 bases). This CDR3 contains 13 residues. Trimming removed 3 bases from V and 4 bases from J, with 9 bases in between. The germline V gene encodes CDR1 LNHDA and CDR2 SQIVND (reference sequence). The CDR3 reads CASSISRGYGYTF. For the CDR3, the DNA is TGTGCCAGTAGTATTTCCAGGGGCTATGGCTACACCTTC.

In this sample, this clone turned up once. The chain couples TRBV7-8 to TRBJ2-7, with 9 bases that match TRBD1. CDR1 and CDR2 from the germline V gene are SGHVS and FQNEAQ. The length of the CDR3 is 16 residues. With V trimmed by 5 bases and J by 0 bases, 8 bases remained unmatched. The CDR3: CASSLIQGASSYEQYF. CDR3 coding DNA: TGTGCCAGCAGCCTGATACAGGGGGCCTCCTCCTACGAGCAGTACTTC.

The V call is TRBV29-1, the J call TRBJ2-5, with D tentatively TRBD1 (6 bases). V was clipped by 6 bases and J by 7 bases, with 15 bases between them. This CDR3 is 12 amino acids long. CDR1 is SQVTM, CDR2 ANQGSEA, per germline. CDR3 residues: CSVDRDIGTQYF. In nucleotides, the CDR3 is TGCAGCGTGGACCGGGACATAGGGACCCAGTACTTC.

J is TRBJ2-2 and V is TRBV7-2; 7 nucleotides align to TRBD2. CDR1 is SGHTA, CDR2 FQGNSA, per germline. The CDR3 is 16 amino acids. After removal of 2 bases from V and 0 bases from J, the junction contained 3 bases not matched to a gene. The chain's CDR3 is CASSLWGGANTGELFF. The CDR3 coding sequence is TGTGCCAGCAGCTTATGGGGGGGAGCGAACACCGGGGAGCTGTTTTTT.

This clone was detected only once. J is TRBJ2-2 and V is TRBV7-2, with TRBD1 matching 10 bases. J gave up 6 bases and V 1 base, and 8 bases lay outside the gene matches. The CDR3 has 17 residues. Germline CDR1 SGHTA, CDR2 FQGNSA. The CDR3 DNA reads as TGTGCCAGCAGCTTAGTAGCCGGGACAGGGGTGTCCGGGGAGCTGTTTTTT. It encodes CASSLVAGTGVSGELFF.